What follows are 20 T cell receptor beta chains derived from one specimen sequenced in a study of identical twins. Each CDR3 protein gets one entry after TCRdb re-called the 5' RACE reads with MiXCR. The sample has about 520,000 distinct CDR3 sequences; under 25% are singletons. The data also belong to a second study, concerning T cells expressing NK-cell markers.

Sample: CD4+ T cells sorted from blood. Source of these receptors: a woman aged 18-30 years in good health.

This clonotype was seen a handful of times. The chain recombines TRBV5-6 with TRBJ2-1; 15 nucleotides agree with TRBD2. V trimming: 4 bases; J trimming: 9 bases; junction bases outside the gene matches: 5. The germline CDR1 and CDR2 sequences are SGHDT and YYEEEE. The CDR3 is 15 amino acids. In nucleotides, the CDR3 is TGTGCCAGCAGCGGCGGACTAGCGGGGGGGCGTGAGCAGTTCTTC. It encodes CASSGGLAGGREQFF.

This clonotype was picked up a small number of times. The rearrangement uses TRBV20-1 and TRBJ2-1; possibly TRBD1 or TRBD2 for D (5 bases each). Per the germline V gene, CDR1 is DFQATT and CDR2 is SNEGSKA (reference sequence). CDR3 length: 14 residues. V gave up 6 bases and J gave up 7 bases, with 19 bases separating them. CDR3 loop: CSALFGTAVNEQFF. In DNA, the CDR3 is TGCAGTGCGCTATTCGGGACGGCTGTTAATGAGCAGTTCTTC.

The count of this clonotype is one. The rearrangement uses TRBV6-1 and TRBJ2-1; D might be TRBD1 (6 bases). Germline lookup yields CDR1 MNHNS and CDR2 SASEGT. V lost 6 bases and J lost 9, with 12 bases in between. This CDR3 comprises 12 residues. CDR3 DNA sequence: TGTGCCAGCAGGAGGGACACCTTTGAGCAGTTCTTC. It specifies CASRRDTFEQFF.

The chain employs TRBV4-3 and TRBJ1-2; 7 nucleotides line up with TRBD1. In germline, CDR1 is LGHNA, CDR2 YSLEER. V lost 0 bases to trimming and J lost 5 bases; unmatched junction nucleotides: 6. This CDR3 is built from 15 residues. The chain's CDR3 is CASSQDRGRSYGYTF. The CDR3, as DNA: TGCGCCAGCAGCCAAGACAGGGGGAGAAGTTATGGCTACACCTTC.

Many counts were recorded for this clonotype. V is TRBV7-9 and J is TRBJ2-1, with no clear D. Germline V gene lookup returns CDR1 SEHNR and CDR2 FQNEAQ (reference sequence). This CDR3 has 16 amino acids. V lost 0 bases, J lost 3 bases, and 12 bases lay in between. CDR3 DNA: TGTGCCAGCAGCTTAGCCGGACCCTACTTCTACAATGAGCAGTTCTTC. The encoded protein is CASSLAGPYFYNEQFF.

The CDR3 coding sequence is TGTGCCACCGGCGGGGGGAACACTGAAGCTTTCTTT. This encodes CATGGGNTEAFF. The chain links TRBV10-3 to TRBJ1-1; tentative D call: TRBD1 (5 bases). The CDR3 runs 12 residues. Trimming left V 10 bases short and J 1 base short, with 10 bases between. Looked up from germline, CDR1 is ENHRY and CDR2 is SYGVKD.

This clonotype has a handful of counts. The chain recombines TRBV5-1 with TRBJ1-1; possibly TRBD1 for D (5 bases). This CDR3 contains 13 residues. V lost 7 bases and J 12 bases, leaving 22 bases between the germline ends. Germline CDR1 is SGHRS and CDR2 is YFSETQ. CDR3 amino acids: CASATGRDGLPFF. The CDR3 bases are TGCGCCAGCGCCACGGGGCGAGACGGGTTACCTTTCTTT.

The rearrangement links TRBV5-1 to TRBJ2-7; TRBD1 agrees at 11 bases. Losses at the gene ends were 5 bases for V and 5 bases for J; bases not matched to a gene: 6. Germline lookup yields CDR1 SGHRS and CDR2 YFSETQ. This CDR3 is built from 14 residues. The CDR3 sequence: CASRPGTGGHEQYF. The CDR3 DNA sequence: TGCGCCAGCAGGCCTGGGACAGGGGGGCACGAGCAGTACTTC.

This clonotype was detected a few times. The chain has TRBV12-3 or TRBV12-4 and TRBJ1-5, with TRBD1 matching over 8 bases. This CDR3 is 15 amino acids long. After removal of 3 bases from V and 3 bases from J, the junction contained 4 bases not matched to a gene. CDR3 loop: CASSLRQGNNQPQHF. As DNA, the CDR3 is TGTGCCAGCAGTTTGAGACAGGGGAACAATCAGCCCCAGCATTTT.

This clonotype appeared a few times. The rearrangement joins TRBV9 to TRBJ2-7; D is possibly TRBD2 (5 bases). The CDR3 runs 19 residues. Trimming removed 3 bases at V and 4 bases at J, with 29 bases between. Germline V gene data show CDR1 as SGDLS and CDR2 as YYNGEE. The CDR3 loop reads CASSAQVGSSGGYGYEQYF. The CDR3, as DNA: TGTGCCAGCAGCGCCCAGGTGGGGAGCAGTGGAGGATATGGGTACGAGCAGTACTTC.

V and J are TRBV5-1 and TRBJ2-7, with 9 bases that match TRBD2. The CDR3 runs to 16 residues. Looked up from germline, CDR1 is SGHRS and CDR2 is YFSETQ. After removal of 4 bases from V and 0 bases from J, the junction contained 8 bases not matched to a gene. CDR3 bases: TGCGCCAGCAGCCAATCTAGCGGGGTAAGCTCCTACGAGCAGTACTTC. Translating gives CASSQSSGVSSYEQYF.

Points on this clonotype: This may come from a read error, since a much larger clone is one base off. This sequence joins TRBV6-2 or TRBV6-3 and TRBJ2-7; D not resolved. CDR1 MNHEY and CDR2 SVGEGT come from the germline V gene. The germline V and J ends were trimmed by 6 bases and 2 bases, with 8 bases remaining between them. This CDR3 comprises 12 residues. The DNA of the CDR3 is TGTGCCAGCAGCCACCACCCCTACGAGCAGTACTTC. As protein: CASSHHPYEQYF.

Only a few counts were recorded for this clonotype. This chain joins TRBV5-1 and TRBJ2-5, with D unclear. CDR1 and CDR2 (germline): SGHRS, YFSETQ. CDR3 size: 15 residues. Trimming removed 0 bases from V and 4 bases from J, with 13 bases in between. CDR3 bases: TGCGCCAGCAGCTTGGCCTCCCGGAGATCAGAGACCCAGTACTTC. Residues: CASSLASRRSETQYF.

This clonotype occurred a few times. J is TRBJ2-2 and V is TRBV10-3; 7 bases fit TRBD1. J gave up 4 bases and V 6 bases, and 5 bases lay outside the gene matches. The CDR3 length is 14 residues. CDR1 is ENHRY and CDR2 is SYGVKD in the germline V gene. The CDR3 nucleotides are TGTGCCATCAGAACCGGGACAGTCACCGGGGAGCTGTTTTTT. Translated: CAIRTGTVTGELFF.

This chain uses TRBV7-3 with TRBJ2-3, with TRBD2 identical over 9 bases. Germline trimming cut 1 base from V and 1 base from J; bases unmatched to any gene: 3. Per the germline V gene, CDR1 is SGHTA and CDR2 is FQGTGA. This CDR3 has 16 amino acids. CDR3 amino acids: CASSLKVAGGTDTQYF. The CDR3 bases are TGTGCCAGCAGCTTAAAGGTAGCGGGGGGCACAGATACGCAGTATTTT. Full variable domain (outside the CDR3, taken from reference TRBV7-3 and TRBJ2-3): GAGVSQTPSNKVTEKGKYVELRCDPISGHTALYWYRQSLGQGPEFLIYFQGTGAADDSGLPNDRFFAVRPEGSVSTLKIQRTERGDSAVYLCASSLKVAGGTDTQYFGPGTRLTVL.

The sample holds a few counts of this clonotype. This rearrangement joins TRBV6-5 to TRBJ1-6, with no clear D. The CDR3 loop spans 15 amino acids. The germline gives CDR1 MNHEY, CDR2 SVGAGI. Trimming pared 7 bases from V and 11 bases from J, leaving 21 bases between. The CDR3 protein is CASNSAISRSAPLHF. The CDR3 bases are TGTGCCAGCAATTCTGCAATAAGCCGAAGCGCACCCCTCCACTTT.

The rearrangement joins TRBV9 to TRBJ1-6; 9 bases agree with TRBD1. J lost 12 bases, V lost 3 bases, and 10 bases had no gene match. Germline V gene sequence: CDR1 SGDLS, CDR2 YYNGEE. This CDR3 spans 15 amino acids. The DNA of the CDR3 is TGTGCCAGCAGCGCAGGGACAGGGAGGGTGGAACCCCTCCACTTT. It is translated as CASSAGTGRVEPLHF.

This clonotype was detected a few times. The gene calls are TRBV9 and TRBJ2-5; 12 bases are a match to TRBD2. Germline V CDR1 and CDR2: SGDLS, YYNGEE. The CDR3 runs 15 residues. After removal of 1 base from V and 4 bases from J, the junction contained 2 bases not matched to a gene. The CDR3 region is CASSVLGLAGETQYF. CDR3 nucleotide sequence: TGTGCCAGCAGCGTACTGGGACTAGCGGGAGAGACCCAGTACTTC.

In this sample, this clonotype turned up a few times. This rearrangement joins TRBV2 to TRBJ1-1; D perhaps matches TRBD1 (5 bases). The V gene's germline CDR1 is SNHLY and CDR2 FYNNEI. Trimming pared 9 bases from V and 0 bases from J, leaving 11 bases between. The CDR3 runs to 13 residues. In nucleotides, the CDR3 is TGTGCCAGTATGGGGCAGATGAACACTGAAGCTTTCTTT. Translated: CASMGQMNTEAFF. Full variable domain (outside the CDR3, taken from reference TRBV2 and TRBJ1-1): EPEVTQTPSHQVTQMGQEVILRCVPISNHLYFYWYRQILGQKVEFLVSFYNNEISEKSEIFDDQFSVERPDGSNFTLKIRSTKLEDSAMYFCASMGQMNTEAFFGQGTRLTVV.

The V gene is TRBV27, the J gene TRBJ1-1; possibly TRBD1 for D (6 bases). CDR3 length: 13 residues. Looked up from germline, CDR1 is MNHEY and CDR2 is SMNVEV (reference sequence). The V end was cut by 8 bases, the J end by 2 bases, with 12 bases between. The CDR3 protein is CASLDRANTEAFF. The CDR3 DNA reads TGTGCCAGCCTGGACAGAGCTAACACTGAAGCTTTCTTT.